Listed below are T cell receptor beta chains from one sample, sequenced in a study of blood T cell repertoires in COVID-19. Libraries were prepared by immunoSEQ multiplex PCR; TCRdb keeps only in-frame clonotypes and omits some of them. Of roughly 360,000 clones listed, around 87% are singletons. The sequenced sample consisted of PBMCs or T cells enriched from blood (not recorded which). The receptor set was obtained from a woman aged 25-40 years with acute COVID-19. The CDR3 runs from the conserved cysteine through the conserved F or W. A D gene is named only where the DNA matches it firmly. The listing skips clone size in some rows; elsewhere it reads once, few, many or a size class.

CDR3: CASSIAGTGKNYGYTF
DNA: TGTGCCAGCAGCATAGCTGGGACAGGGAAAAACTATGGCTACACCTTC
V: TRBV5-8
size: .
J: TRBJ1-2
D: TRBD1

CDR3: CASSQDWWERNTGELFF
DNA: TGCGCCAGCAGCCAAGATTGGTGGGAGCGGAACACCGGGGAGCTGTTTTTT
V: TRBV4-1
size: .
J: TRBJ2-2
D: .

CDR3: CASSTATGGASGYTF
DNA: TGTGCCAGCAGCACCGCGACAGGGGGCGCGTCCGGCTACACCTTC
V: TRBV7-9
size: once
J: TRBJ1-2
D: TRBD1

CDR3: CASSRGDVSNQPQHF
DNA: TGTGCCAGCAGTCGGGGGGATGTGAGCAATCAGCCCCAGCATTTT
V: TRBV2
size: .
J: TRBJ1-5
D: .

CDR3: CASSALAGDAF
DNA: TGTGCCAGCAGCGCCCTGGCGGGGGACGCCTTC
V: TRBV9
size: .
J: TRBJ1-2
D: .

CDR3: CSVVLVGEQFF
DNA: TGCAGCGTTGTCCTAGTCGGCGAGCAGTTCTTC
V: TRBV29-1
size: few
J: TRBJ2-1
D: .

CDR3: CASTIGTDYTGELFF
DNA: TGTGCCAGCACCATCGGGACAGATTACACCGGGGAGCTGTTTTTT
V: TRBV7-6
size: .
J: TRBJ2-2
D: TRBD1

CDR3: CATTRAGLNSPLHF
DNA: TGTGCCACCACCCGAGCAGGTTTAAATTCACCCCTCCACTTT
V: TRBV7-3
size: .
J: TRBJ1-6
D: .

CDR3: CASSFRGPGQPQHF
DNA: TGTGCCAGCAGTTTCAGGGGGCCTGGTCAGCCCCAGCATTTT
V: TRBV27
size: .
J: TRBJ1-5
D: TRBD1

CDR3: CASSDPQETQYF
DNA: TGTGCCAGCAGCGATCCACAAGAGACCCAGTACTTC
V: TRBV9
size: .
J: TRBJ2-5
D: .

CDR3: CARRTGTGGTGANVLTF
DNA: TGCGCCCGCAGGACCGGGACAGGGGGGACTGGGGCCAACGTCCTGACTTTC
V: TRBV5-1
size: .
J: TRBJ2-6
D: TRBD1

CDR3: CASSQDSSSYNEQFF
DNA: TGCGCCAGCAGCCAAGATAGCAGCTCCTACAATGAGCAGTTCTTC
V: TRBV4-3
size: .
J: TRBJ2-1
D: .

CDR3: CASSSTGYNQPQHF
DNA: TGTGCCAGCAGTTCTACAGGGTACAATCAGCCCCAGCATTTT
V: TRBV7-2
size: .
J: TRBJ1-5
D: .

CDR3: CAISDPDRKNYGYTF
DNA: TGTGCCATCAGTGACCCAGACAGGAAAAACTATGGCTACACCTTC
V: TRBV10-3
size: .
J: TRBJ1-2
D: .

CDR3: CASSRGTYQETQYF
DNA: TGTGCCAGCAGCCGGGGGACGTACCAAGAGACCCAGTACTTC
V: TRBV6-5
size: .
J: TRBJ2-5
D: .

CDR3: CASSKGHPSGGGLGTDTQYF
DNA: TGTGCCAGCAGCAAAGGGCACCCTAGCGGGGGGGGGTTGGGCACAGATACGCAGTATTTT
V: TRBV21-1
size: .
J: TRBJ2-3
D: .

CDR3: CASSPGTGAYEQYF
DNA: TGTGCCAGCTCACCCGGGACAGGGGCCTACGAGCAGTACTTC
V: TRBV18
size: once
J: TRBJ2-7
D: TRBD1

CDR3: CASSYTGGYEQYF
DNA: TGTGCCAGCAGCTATACAGGGGGATACGAGCAGTACTTC
V: TRBV7-3
size: .
J: TRBJ2-7
D: TRBD1

CDR3: CASSYLAGTGELFF
DNA: TGCGCCAGCAGCTATCTAGCGGGAACCGGGGAGCTGTTTTTT
V: TRBV5-1
size: .
J: TRBJ2-2
D: TRBD2

CDR3: CASSLRTSGGIQETQYF
DNA: TGTGCCAGCAGCCTAAGGACTAGCGGTGGGATACAAGAGACCCAGTACTTC
V: TRBV3-1/TRBV3-2
size: .
J: TRBJ2-5
D: TRBD2

CDR3: CATSEGRDRATMAYGYTF
DNA: TGTGCCACCAGCGAGGGACGGGACAGGGCGACTATGGCCTATGGCTACACCTTC
V: TRBV15
size: once
J: TRBJ1-2
D: TRBD1

CDR3: CASSESTSGNSPLHF
DNA: TGCGCCAGCAGTGAGTCGACCAGCGGGAATTCACCCCTCCACTTT
V: TRBV10-1
size: .
J: TRBJ1-6
D: .

CDR3: CASSYRSSGGAWEQFF
DNA: TGTGCCAGCAGTTATAGGTCTAGCGGGGGGGCATGGGAGCAGTTCTTC
V: TRBV6-5
size: .
J: TRBJ2-1
D: TRBD2

CDR3: CASKLEGLASEQYF
DNA: TGTGCCAGCAAACTGGAGGGACTAGCCTCCGAGCAGTACTTC
V: TRBV6-5
size: .
J: TRBJ2-7
D: TRBD2

CDR3: CASKQGFTEAFF
DNA: TGTGCCAGCAAACAGGGATTCACTGAAGCTTTCTTT
V: TRBV6-5
size: .
J: TRBJ1-1
D: .

CDR3: CASSSRHTVPYEQYF
DNA: TGTGCCAGCAGCTCCCGACACACAGTACCCTACGAGCAGTACTTC
V: TRBV14
size: .
J: TRBJ2-7
D: .

CDR3: CASSWTGGFRDEQFF
DNA: TGCGCCAGCAGCTGGACAGGGGGATTTAGGGATGAGCAGTTCTTC
V: TRBV5-1
size: .
J: TRBJ2-1
D: TRBD1

CDR3: CASSLSIDSLPYEQYF
DNA: TGTGCCAGCAGCTTAAGCATTGACAGCCTTCCCTACGAGCAGTACTTC
V: TRBV7-3
size: few
J: TRBJ2-7
D: .

CDR3: CACHIDPLLAGTNQETQYF
DNA: TGTGCCTGCCATATAGACCCCCTTCTAGCGGGTACAAACCAAGAGACCCAGTACTTC
V: TRBV30
size: .
J: TRBJ2-5
D: TRBD2

CDR3: CATSDARAQFF
DNA: TGTGCCACCAGTGACGCCAGGGCCCAGTTCTTC
V: TRBV24-1
size: .
J: TRBJ2-1
D: .

CDR3: CASSLMYRGNYGYTF
DNA: TGTGCCAGCAGTTTAATGTACAGGGGGAACTATGGCTACACCTTC
V: TRBV27
size: .
J: TRBJ1-2
D: TRBD1

CDR3: CASSQDGSGGDFTYEQYF
DNA: TGCGCCAGCAGCCAAGATGGATCAGGGGGCGATTTTACCTACGAGCAGTACTTC
V: TRBV4-1
size: .
J: TRBJ2-7
D: TRBD1

CDR3: CASSLQKQGGKLFF
DNA: TGTGCCAGCAGCTTACAGAAGCAGGGGGGAAAACTGTTTTTT
V: TRBV7-2
size: .
J: TRBJ1-4
D: TRBD1

CDR3: CSARKLDGYTF
DNA: TGCAGTGCTAGAAAGCTCGATGGCTACACCTTC
V: TRBV20-1
size: .
J: TRBJ1-2
D: .

CDR3: CASSTRYQPQHF
DNA: TGTGCCAGTAGTACCAGATACCAGCCCCAGCATTTT
V: TRBV19
size: .
J: TRBJ1-5
D: .

CDR3: CASSQGDSRQYF
DNA: TGTGCCAGCAGCCAAGGAGATAGTCGGCAGTACTTC
V: TRBV3-1/TRBV3-2
size: .
J: TRBJ2-7
D: .

CDR3: CASSTGNEQYF
DNA: TGTGCCAGCAGTACGGGGAACGAGCAGTACTTC
V: TRBV12-3/TRBV12-4
size: .
J: TRBJ2-7
D: .

CDR3: CASSVALGRGEAFF
DNA: TGTGCCAGCAGCGTAGCCTTGGGGCGTGGTGAAGCTTTCTTT
V: TRBV9
size: .
J: TRBJ1-1
D: .

CDR3: CASSLVLTGTGNTEAFF
DNA: TGTGCCAGCAGCTTAGTACTTACCGGGACAGGGAACACTGAAGCTTTCTTT
V: TRBV7-9
size: .
J: TRBJ1-1
D: TRBD1

CDR3: CASSPDRGVGHTIYF
DNA: TGTGCCAGCAGCCCTGACCGGGGGGTTGGCCACACCATATATTTT
V: TRBV7-2
size: .
J: TRBJ1-3
D: .

CDR3: CASSPGTGGHEKLFF
DNA: TGCGCCAGCAGCCCTGGGACAGGGGGCCATGAAAAACTGTTTTTT
V: TRBV5-1
size: .
J: TRBJ1-4
D: TRBD1

CDR3: CATGQGDRQPQHF
DNA: TGTGCCACCGGACAGGGGGATCGGCAGCCCCAGCATTTT
V: TRBV24-1
size: .
J: TRBJ1-5
D: TRBD1

CDR3: CSVGVRLGEKLFF
DNA: TGCAGCGTGGGTGTGCGGTTGGGTGAAAAACTGTTTTTT
V: TRBV29-1
size: .
J: TRBJ1-4
D: .

CDR3: CAWSTGFDQPQHF
DNA: TGTGCCTGGAGTACAGGGTTCGATCAGCCCCAGCATTTT
V: TRBV30
size: .
J: TRBJ1-5
D: .

CDR3: CASSFKAGGLYEQYF
DNA: TGTGCCAGCTCATTTAAGGCGGGGGGGCTGTACGAGCAGTACTTC
V: TRBV18
size: .
J: TRBJ2-7
D: TRBD2

CDR3: CASSRGAQVGTDTQYF
DNA: TGTGCCAGCAGCCGGGGGGCCCAGGTGGGCACAGATACGCAGTATTTT
V: TRBV5-5
size: .
J: TRBJ2-3
D: .

CDR3: CASSLAGQSSEQFF
DNA: TGTGCCAGCAGCTTGGCGGGACAGAGTAGCGAGCAGTTCTTC
V: TRBV5-5
size: .
J: TRBJ2-1
D: TRBD1

CDR3: CASTTQGGDYGYTF
DNA: TGTGCCAGCACCACACAGGGGGGAGACTATGGCTACACCTTC
V: TRBV5-6
size: .
J: TRBJ1-2
D: TRBD1

CDR3: CASSLVGAQGMGETQYF
DNA: TGTGCCAGCAGCTTAGTGGGGGCGCAGGGGATGGGTGAGACCCAGTACTTC
V: TRBV7-2
size: .
J: TRBJ2-5
D: .

CDR3: CASSPSGMDQPQHF
DNA: TGTGCCAGCTCACCGTCGGGAATGGATCAGCCCCAGCATTTT
V: TRBV18
size: .
J: TRBJ1-5
D: .